This TCR beta chain was captured in a study of CD8 T cells in ankylosing spondylitis. With molecular barcodes, quantitative 5'-RACE was used to make the TCR beta libraries. TCRdb itself ran the 5' RACE reads through MiXCR, one entry per CDR3 protein. The sample lists approximately 500,000 distinct CDR3 sequences, about 13% occurring once. Trimming shortened V by 7 bases and J by 6 bases, and 18 bases separated the two germline ends. Germline lookup yields CDR1 SQVTM and CDR2 ANQGSEA. The CDR3 has 13 residues. General observations from the study: As for the disease-linked clones, they showed a CD8+ phenotype and occurred at relatively low frequencies in peripheral blood. What seemed typical of ankylosing spondylitis blood was a TCR beta motif built from 7 or 8 highly homologous variants. The authors reported significant enrichment of disease-linked clones in matched ankylosing spondylitis synovial fluid.

A note on this clonotype: The antigen is unknown.

Source material: blood, either unsorted or a sorted T cell fraction (not recorded which). The V gene is TRBV29-1, the J gene TRBJ1-1; unclear D gene. The source is a male donor with ankylosing spondylitis. The CDR3 nucleotides are TGCAGCGCCCTGGACCAACTCCTAGCTGAAGCTTTCTTT. It is translated as CSALDQLLAEAFF.